Reported below is one T cell receptor beta chain. Its specificity is unknown. This record comes from a study of coeliac disease. Clones were sequenced by immunoSEQ multiplex PCR, and TCRdb holds only the in-frame ones, with some missing. This sample carries fewer than 9,500 clones, roughly 71% of them seen once, and the ten largest clones take over 20%. Findings and limits, study-wide: In active celiac disease, intraepithelial and lamina propria TRB and TRG repertoires were less clonal than controls.

The CDR3 is made up of 15 amino acids. Looked up from germline, CDR1 is KGHSH and CDR2 is LQKENI. The V segment lost 3 bases and the J segment 2 bases; nucleotides outside the gene matches: 3. Material: lamina propria lymphocytes from the gut. The chain employs TRBV18 and TRBJ1-2, with 10 bases that match TRBD1. The clonotype originates from a woman aged 55-70 years with celiac disease. Here the CDR3 reads CASSPVGQGNYGYTF. The DNA of the CDR3 is TGTGCCAGCTCACCGGTGGGACAGGGGAACTATGGCTACACCTTC.